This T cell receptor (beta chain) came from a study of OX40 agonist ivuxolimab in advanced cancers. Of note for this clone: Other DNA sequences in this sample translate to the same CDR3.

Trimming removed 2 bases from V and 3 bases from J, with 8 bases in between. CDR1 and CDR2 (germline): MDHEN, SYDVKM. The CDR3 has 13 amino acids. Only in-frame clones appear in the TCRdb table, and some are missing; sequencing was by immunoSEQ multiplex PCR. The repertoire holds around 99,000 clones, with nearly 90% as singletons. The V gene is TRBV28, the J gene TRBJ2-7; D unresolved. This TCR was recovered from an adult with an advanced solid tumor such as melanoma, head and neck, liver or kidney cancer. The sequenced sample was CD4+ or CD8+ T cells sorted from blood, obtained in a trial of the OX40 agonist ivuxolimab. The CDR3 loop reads CASSLVGSYEQYF. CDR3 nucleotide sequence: TGTGCCAGCAGTTTAGTGGGCAGCTACGAGCAGTACTTC.